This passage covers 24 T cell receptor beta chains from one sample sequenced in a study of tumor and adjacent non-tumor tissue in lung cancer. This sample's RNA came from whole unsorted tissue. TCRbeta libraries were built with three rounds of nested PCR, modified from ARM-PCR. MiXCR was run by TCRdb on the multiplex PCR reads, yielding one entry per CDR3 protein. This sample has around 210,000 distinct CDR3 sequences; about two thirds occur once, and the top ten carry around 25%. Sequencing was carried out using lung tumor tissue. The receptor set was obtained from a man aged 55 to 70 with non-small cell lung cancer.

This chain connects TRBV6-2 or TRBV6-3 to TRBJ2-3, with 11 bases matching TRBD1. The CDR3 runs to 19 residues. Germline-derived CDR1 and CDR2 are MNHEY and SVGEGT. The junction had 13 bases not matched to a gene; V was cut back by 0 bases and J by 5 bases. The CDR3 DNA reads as TGTGCCAGCAGTTACTCAAAATTTTCGGCGGACAGGGGGCAAGATACGCAGTATTTT. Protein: CASSYSKFSADRGQDTQYF.

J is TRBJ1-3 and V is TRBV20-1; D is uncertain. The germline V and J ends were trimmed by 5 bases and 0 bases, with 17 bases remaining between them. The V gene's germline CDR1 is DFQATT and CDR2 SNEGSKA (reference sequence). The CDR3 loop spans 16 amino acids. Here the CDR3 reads CSAGPSMRYSGNTIYF. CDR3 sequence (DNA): TGCAGTGCTGGGCCATCCATGAGATACTCTGGAAACACCATATATTTT.

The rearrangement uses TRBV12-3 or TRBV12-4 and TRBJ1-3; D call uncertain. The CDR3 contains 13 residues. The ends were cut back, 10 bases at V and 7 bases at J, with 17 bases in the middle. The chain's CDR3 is CANSPSGGNTIYF. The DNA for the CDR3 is TGTGCCAACAGCCCCTCAGGTGGTAACACCATATATTTT.

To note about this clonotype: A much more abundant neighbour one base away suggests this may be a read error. The DNA for the CDR3 is TGTCCCAGCAGCCAAGAAGTGGGTATTTACAATGAGCAGTTCTTC. This codes for CPSSQEVGIYNEQFF. The chain has TRBV4-2 and TRBJ2-1, with D unclear. CDR3 size: 15 residues. Germline V gene sequence: CDR1 LGHNA, CDR2 YNFKEQ.

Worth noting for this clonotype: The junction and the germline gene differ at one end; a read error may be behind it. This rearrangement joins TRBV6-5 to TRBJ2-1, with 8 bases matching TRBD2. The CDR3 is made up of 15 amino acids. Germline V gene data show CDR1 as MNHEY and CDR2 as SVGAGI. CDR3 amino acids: CASGYGGRTSNEQFF. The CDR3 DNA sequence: TGTGCCAGCGGTTACGGCGGGAGGACCAGTAATGAGCAGTTCTTC.

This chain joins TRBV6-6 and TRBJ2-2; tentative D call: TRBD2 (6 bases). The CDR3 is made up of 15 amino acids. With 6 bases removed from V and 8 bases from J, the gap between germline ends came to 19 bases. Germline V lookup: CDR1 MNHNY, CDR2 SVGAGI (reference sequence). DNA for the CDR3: TGTGCCAGCAGGCTAGCGAGAGATGAGGCAGGGGAGCTGTTTTTT. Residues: CASRLARDEAGELFF.

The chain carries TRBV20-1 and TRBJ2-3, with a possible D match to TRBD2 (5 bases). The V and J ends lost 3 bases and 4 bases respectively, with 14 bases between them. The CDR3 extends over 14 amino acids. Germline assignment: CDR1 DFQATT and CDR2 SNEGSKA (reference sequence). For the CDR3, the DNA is TGCAGTGCTAGTCCTGGCGGGTACGCAGATACGCAGTATTTT. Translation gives CSASPGGYADTQYF.

CDR3 nucleotides: TGTGCCAGCAGCCCACGAGGCCCCCTACAAAAGGAGCAGTTCTTC. This sequence encodes CASSPRGPLQKEQFF. This chain links TRBV5-4 with TRBJ2-1, with no clear D. Between the trimmed V and J ends, which lost 4 bases and 10 bases, there was a span of 21 bases. Germline lookup yields CDR1 SGHNT and CDR2 YYREEE (reference sequence). The CDR3 spans 15 residues. Looking up the rest from reference TRBV5-4 and TRBJ2-1 gives the full variable domain: ETGVTQSPTHLIKTRGQQVTLRCSSQSGHNTVSWYQQALGQGPQFIFQYYREEENGRGNFPPRFSGLQFPNYSSELNVNALELDDSALYLCASSPRGPLQKEQFFGPGTRLTVL.

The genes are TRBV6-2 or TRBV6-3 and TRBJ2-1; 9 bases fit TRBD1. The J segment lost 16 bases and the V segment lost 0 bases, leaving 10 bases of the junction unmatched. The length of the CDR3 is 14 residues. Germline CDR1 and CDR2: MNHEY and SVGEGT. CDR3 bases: TGTGCCAGCAGTTACTCGACAGGGGGTAATGAGTATTTCTTC. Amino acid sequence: CASSYSTGGNEYFF.

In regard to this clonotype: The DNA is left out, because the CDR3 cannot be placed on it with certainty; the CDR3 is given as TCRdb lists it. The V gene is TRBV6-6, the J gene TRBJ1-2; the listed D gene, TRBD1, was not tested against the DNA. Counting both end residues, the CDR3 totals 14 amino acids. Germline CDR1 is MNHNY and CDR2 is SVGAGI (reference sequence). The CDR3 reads CANSFGTGNYGYPF.

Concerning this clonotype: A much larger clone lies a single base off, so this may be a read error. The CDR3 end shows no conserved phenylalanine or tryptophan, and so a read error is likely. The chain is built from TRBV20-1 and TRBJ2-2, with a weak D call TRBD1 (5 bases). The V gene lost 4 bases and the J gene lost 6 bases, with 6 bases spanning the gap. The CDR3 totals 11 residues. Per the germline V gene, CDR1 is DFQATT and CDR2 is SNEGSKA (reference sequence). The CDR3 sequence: CSAKGPGELFC. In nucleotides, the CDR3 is TGCAGTGCTAAGGGGCCCGGGGAGCTGTTTTGT.

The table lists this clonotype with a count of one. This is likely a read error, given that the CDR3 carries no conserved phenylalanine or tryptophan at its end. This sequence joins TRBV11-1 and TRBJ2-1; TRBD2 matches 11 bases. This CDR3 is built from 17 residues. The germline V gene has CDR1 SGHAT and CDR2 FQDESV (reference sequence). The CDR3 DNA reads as TGTGCCAGCAGCGAATCTTATAGCGGGGGGGCCTACAGTGAGCAGTTCATA. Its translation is CASSESYSGGAYSEQFI.

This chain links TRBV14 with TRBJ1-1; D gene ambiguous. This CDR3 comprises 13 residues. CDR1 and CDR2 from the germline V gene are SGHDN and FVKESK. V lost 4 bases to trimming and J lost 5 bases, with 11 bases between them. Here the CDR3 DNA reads TGTGCCAGCAGCCCCCGACCCCTGACTGAAGCTTTCTTT. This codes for CASSPRPLTEAFF.

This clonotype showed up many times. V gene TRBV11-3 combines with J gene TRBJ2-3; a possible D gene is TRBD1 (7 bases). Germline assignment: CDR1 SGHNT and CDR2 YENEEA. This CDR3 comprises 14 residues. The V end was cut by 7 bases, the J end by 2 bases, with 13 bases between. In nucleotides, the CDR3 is TGTGCCAGCAAGGAGGGGGCGACCACAGATACGCAGTATTTT. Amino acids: CASKEGATTDTQYF.

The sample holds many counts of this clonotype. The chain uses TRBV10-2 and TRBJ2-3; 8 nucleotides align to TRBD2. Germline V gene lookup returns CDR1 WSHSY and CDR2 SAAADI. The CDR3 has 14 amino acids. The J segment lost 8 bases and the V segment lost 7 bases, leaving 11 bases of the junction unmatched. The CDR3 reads CASKGLAGRGTQYF. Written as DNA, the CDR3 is TGCGCCAGCAAGGGGTTAGCGGGAAGAGGTACGCAGTATTTT.

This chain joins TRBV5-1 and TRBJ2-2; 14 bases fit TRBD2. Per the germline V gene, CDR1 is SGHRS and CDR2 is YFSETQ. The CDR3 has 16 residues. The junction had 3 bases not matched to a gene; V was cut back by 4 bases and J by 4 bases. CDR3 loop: CASSTGLAGGTGELFF. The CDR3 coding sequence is TGCGCCAGCAGCACCGGACTAGCGGGAGGCACCGGGGAGCTGTTTTTT.

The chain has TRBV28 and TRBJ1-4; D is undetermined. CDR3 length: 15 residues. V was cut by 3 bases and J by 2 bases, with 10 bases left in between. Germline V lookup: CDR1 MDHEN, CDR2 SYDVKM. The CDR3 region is CASSLSLSTNEKLFF. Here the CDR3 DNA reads TGTGCCAGCAGTTTGTCCTTATCCACTAATGAAAAACTGTTTTTT.

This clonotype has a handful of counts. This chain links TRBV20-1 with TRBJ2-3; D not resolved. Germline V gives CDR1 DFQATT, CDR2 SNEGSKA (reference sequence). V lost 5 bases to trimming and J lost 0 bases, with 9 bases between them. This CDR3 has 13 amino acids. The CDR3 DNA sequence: TGCAGTGCTCGGTATTCTAGCACAGATACGCAGTATTTT. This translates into CSARYSSTDTQYF.

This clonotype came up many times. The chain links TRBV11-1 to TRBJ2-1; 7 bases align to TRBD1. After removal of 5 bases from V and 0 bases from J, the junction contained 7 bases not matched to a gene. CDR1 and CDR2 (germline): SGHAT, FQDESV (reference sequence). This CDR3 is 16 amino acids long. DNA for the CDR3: TGTGCCAGCAGCGCGAGACAGGGTAGCTCCTACAATGAGCAGTTCTTC. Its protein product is CASSARQGSSYNEQFF.

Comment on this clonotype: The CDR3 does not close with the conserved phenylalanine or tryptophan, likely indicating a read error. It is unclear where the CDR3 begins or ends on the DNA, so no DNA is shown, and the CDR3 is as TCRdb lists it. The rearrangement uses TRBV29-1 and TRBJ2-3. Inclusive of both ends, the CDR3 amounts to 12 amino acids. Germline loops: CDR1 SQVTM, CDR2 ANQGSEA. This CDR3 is CSVAHSTDTQCI.

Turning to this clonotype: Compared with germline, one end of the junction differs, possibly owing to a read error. The DNA for the CDR3 is TGTACCAGCAGCCTCAGGGGGGACGACTACACCTTC. This gives the protein CTSSLRGDDYTF. V usage is TRBV11-2 and J usage is TRBJ1-2, with 7 positions matching TRBD1. Germline values: CDR1 SGHAT, CDR2 FQNNGV. The CDR3 runs to 12 residues.

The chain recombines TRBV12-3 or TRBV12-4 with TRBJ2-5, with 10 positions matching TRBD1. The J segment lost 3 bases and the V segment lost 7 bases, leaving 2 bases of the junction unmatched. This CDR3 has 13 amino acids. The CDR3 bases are TGTGCCAGCAATGGGACAGGGGAAGAGACCCAGTACTTC. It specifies CASNGTGEETQYF.

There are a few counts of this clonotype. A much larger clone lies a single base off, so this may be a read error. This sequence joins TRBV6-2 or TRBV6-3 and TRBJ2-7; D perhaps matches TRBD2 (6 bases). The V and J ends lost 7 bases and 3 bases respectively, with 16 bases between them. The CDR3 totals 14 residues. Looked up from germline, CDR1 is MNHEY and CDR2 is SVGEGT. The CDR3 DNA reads TGTGCCAGCAATCTAGCGTCAAGTTTCTACGAGCAGTACTTC. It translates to CASNLASSFYEQYF.

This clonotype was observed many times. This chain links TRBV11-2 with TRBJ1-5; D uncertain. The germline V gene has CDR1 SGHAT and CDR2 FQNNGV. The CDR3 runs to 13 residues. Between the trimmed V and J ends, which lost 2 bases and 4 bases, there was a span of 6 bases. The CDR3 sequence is CASSLPGNQPQHF. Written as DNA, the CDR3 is TGTGCCAGCAGCTTACCGGGGAATCAGCCCCAGCATTTT.